One and the same sample provided the 32 T cell receptor beta chains below, sequenced in a study of T-cell reconstitution after alpha-beta-depleted transplantation in children. Researchers prepared the TCRbeta library using unique molecular identifiers, the study reports. TCRdb re-called the PCR reads through MiXCR, storing one row per CDR3 protein. The sample carries around 600,000 distinct CDR3 sequences, 16% recorded once. Specimen: PBMCs from the stem cell graft donor, collected from the stem cell graft. These receptors were collected from a human donor who donated a stem cell graft to a child with acute myeloid leukemia.

The chain has TRBV21-1 and TRBJ2-6; the listed D gene, TRBD1, was not tested against the DNA. TRBV21-1 is designated a pseudogene. The CDR3 has 16 amino acids. In DNA, the CDR3 is TGTGCCATCTCCGGGACACCGAGCTCTGGGGCCAACGTCCTGACTTTC. It specifies CAISGTPSSGANVLTF.

There are a few counts of this clonotype. The chain carries TRBV9 and TRBJ2-3, with D possibly matching TRBD2 (6 bases). CDR3 size: 15 residues. Germline CDR1 and CDR2: SGDLS and YYNGEE. The ends were cut back, 0 bases at V and 0 bases at J, with 8 bases in the middle. This CDR3 is CASSVAGTSTDTQYF. The CDR3 DNA reads as TGTGCCAGCAGCGTAGCCGGGACTAGCACAGATACGCAGTATTTT.

The J gene is TRBJ2-7, the V gene TRBV10-3; D is ambiguous. V lost 3 bases to trimming and J lost 5 bases, with 11 bases between them. The CDR3 spans 13 residues. Germline values: CDR1 ENHRY, CDR2 SYGVKD. DNA of the CDR3: TGTGCCATCAGTGACGGGCAAAGGGACGAGCAGTACGTC. This sequence encodes CAISDGQRDEQYV.

The rearrangement joins TRBV19 to TRBJ1-1; 7 bases line up with TRBD1. V gave up 4 bases and J gave up 9 bases; unmatched junction bases: 8. The V gene's germline CDR1 is LNHDA and CDR2 SQIVND (reference sequence). The CDR3 covers 13 residues. CDR3 DNA: TGTGCCAGTAGTAACCGACAGGGCCCTCAAGCTTTCTTT. Its translation is CASSNRQGPQAFF.

The chain joins TRBV27 to TRBJ2-7, with TRBD1 matching 9 bases. The CDR3 extends over 14 amino acids. Germline assignment: CDR1 MNHEY and CDR2 SMNVEV (reference sequence). V lost 4 bases to trimming and J lost 5 bases; unmatched junction nucleotides: 6. The CDR3 loop is CASSSGTGYHEQYF. The CDR3 DNA follows: TGTGCCAGCAGTTCCGGGACAGGGTACCACGAGCAGTACTTC.

A remark on this clonotype: A much larger clone lies a single base off, so this may be a read error. The chain couples TRBV11-2 to TRBJ1-5; 8 nucleotides match TRBD1. Germline assignment: CDR1 SGHAT and CDR2 FQNNGV. The junction had 0 bases not matched to a gene; V was cut back by 5 bases and J by 6 bases. The CDR3 sequence is 12 residues long. CDR3 sequence: CASSDRGQPQHF. The DNA of the CDR3 is TGTGCCAGCAGCGACAGGGGTCAGCCCCAGCATTTT.

This clonotype was seen a few times. This rearrangement joins TRBV29-1 to TRBJ2-1; 11 bases are shared with TRBD2. In germline, CDR1 is SQVTM, CDR2 ANQGSEA. CDR3 length: 13 amino acids. V was clipped by 6 bases and J by 4 bases; unmatched bases: 2. CDR3 nucleotide sequence: TGCAGCGTGGGACTAGCGGTATACAATGAGCAGTTCTTC. This translates into CSVGLAVYNEQFF.

There are many counts of this clonotype. CDR3 loop: CSALQGRETQYF. The CDR3 region has the DNA TGCAGTGCTCTGCAGGGGCGGGAGACCCAGTACTTC. The V and J genes are TRBV20-1 and TRBJ2-5; D possibly corresponds to TRBD1 (6 bases). The CDR3 is 12 amino acids. Trimming left V 5 bases short and J 5 bases short, with 12 bases between. CDR1 and CDR2 (germline): DFQATT, SNEGSKA (reference sequence).

This clonotype was observed at least ten times. This chain uses TRBV7-2 with TRBJ2-7; 12 bases align to TRBD2. V was clipped by 1 base and J by 4 bases; unmatched bases: 5. This CDR3 spans 16 amino acids. Germline V gives CDR1 SGHTA, CDR2 FQGNSA. CDR3 sequence (DNA): TGTGCCAGCAGCTTAGAACTAGCGGGGGGAAAGTACGAGCAGTACTTC. Amino acid sequence: CASSLELAGGKYEQYF.

The sample holds many counts of this clonotype. The V and J genes are TRBV5-1 and TRBJ2-7; possible D gene TRBD2, 6 bases. There are 13 residues in the CDR3. V lost 3 bases, J lost 4 bases, and 11 bases lay in between. Germline CDR1 SGHRS, CDR2 YFSETQ. This chain's CDR3 is CASSSRDTYEQYF. For the CDR3, the DNA is TGCGCCAGCAGCTCGCGGGATACTTACGAGCAGTACTTC.

This clonotype was picked up a small number of times. The chain carries TRBV15 and TRBJ1-2; tentatively, D is TRBD1 (6 bases). This CDR3 region has 16 residues. Per germline, CDR1 LNHNV and CDR2 YYDKDF (reference sequence). Between the trimmed V and J ends, which lost 6 bases and 6 bases, there was a span of 23 bases. Here the CDR3 DNA reads TGTGCCACCAGTCTTTCCCGCCGGGACAACGCAGATGGCTACACCTTC. It translates to CATSLSRRDNADGYTF.

The DNA for the CDR3 is TGTGCCAGCAGTTACGGTTTGGTGGGCGGCACTGAAGCTTTCTTT. Its translation is CASSYGLVGGTEAFF. The chain recombines TRBV6-2 or TRBV6-3 with TRBJ1-1; D unresolved. This CDR3 is built from 15 residues. V dropped 2 bases and J dropped 4 bases, with 14 bases sitting between them. CDR1 and CDR2 from the germline V gene are MNHEY and SVGEGT.

This clonotype has a count of ten or more. The chain has TRBV6-5 and TRBJ1-1; possibly TRBD1 for D (6 bases). Trimming stripped 4 bases from V and 5 bases from J, with 17 bases between. The germline gives CDR1 MNHEY, CDR2 SVGAGI. The CDR3 loop spans 15 amino acids. The CDR3 region has the DNA TGTGCCAGCAGTTTCTCTTACAGGGATTCGACTGAAGCTTTCTTT. It translates to CASSFSYRDSTEAFF.

This clonotype was detected a few times. This chain connects TRBV28 to TRBJ2-3; D might be TRBD2 (7 bases). Trimming cost V 2 bases and J 1 base, with 22 bases left between them. This CDR3 contains 19 residues. Per germline, CDR1 MDHEN and CDR2 SYDVKM. The CDR3 DNA sequence: TGTGCCAGCAGTTTAGCCCCCTGGGGGGGCGGGGGACGCACAGATACGCAGTATTTT. Translating gives CASSLAPWGGGGRTDTQYF. Full variable domain (rest looked up from reference TRBV28 and TRBJ2-3): DVKVTQSSRYLVKRTGEKVFLECVQDMDHENMFWYRQDPGLGLRLIYFSYDVKMKEKGDIPEGYSVSREKKERFSLILESASTNQTSMYLCASSLAPWGGGGRTDTQYFGPGTRLTVL.

J is TRBJ1-2 and V is TRBV20-1; 8 positions match TRBD1. The junction had 19 bases not matched to a gene; V was cut back by 5 bases and J by 5 bases. The CDR3 length is 17 residues. The V gene's germline CDR1 is DFQATT and CDR2 SNEGSKA (reference sequence). The CDR3 sequence is CSAPRQGDRRSGYGYTF. DNA for the CDR3: TGCAGTGCTCCCCGTCAGGGGGACAGGCGAAGCGGTTATGGCTACACCTTC.

The table lists this clonotype with a few counts. This chain connects TRBV7-9 to TRBJ2-5, with TRBD1 identical over 8 bases. V was pared by 7 bases and J by 7 bases, with 11 bases of the junction left unmatched. Germline V gene lookup returns CDR1 SEHNR and CDR2 FQNEAQ (reference sequence). CDR3 length equals 14 residues. CDR3 sequence reads: CASIATGEDGTQYF. DNA of the CDR3: TGTGCCAGCATCGCGACAGGGGAGGATGGGACCCAGTACTTC.

This clonotype was counted many times. This chain links TRBV20-1 with TRBJ1-1; D not resolved. V was clipped by 6 bases and J by 1 base, with 6 bases between them. Germline lookup yields CDR1 DFQATT and CDR2 SNEGSKA (reference sequence). The CDR3 sequence is 11 residues long. CDR3 in DNA: TGCAGTGCAGTAAAGAACACTGAAGCTTTCTTT. This encodes CSAVKNTEAFF.

This clonotype came up many times. This chain links TRBV11-2 with TRBJ1-1; D is uncertain. The CDR3 length is 15 residues. CDR1 and CDR2 from the germline V gene are SGHAT and FQNNGV. Trimming cost V 5 bases and J 1 base, with 14 bases left between them. The CDR3 spells CASSPPGQANTEAFF. CDR3 nucleotide sequence: TGTGCCAGCAGCCCCCCCGGGCAGGCGAACACTGAAGCTTTCTTT.

This clonotype came up many times. The chain recombines TRBV4-3 with TRBJ2-3; a weak D match, TRBD2 (6 bases). V was trimmed by 3 bases and J by 5 bases, leaving 15 bases between them. The germline CDR1 and CDR2 sequences are LGHNA and YSLEER. This CDR3 has 15 amino acids. The CDR3 is CASSQGQFGGDTQYF. The CDR3 region has the DNA TGCGCCAGCAGCCAGGGGCAGTTCGGGGGAGATACGCAGTATTTT.

This clonotype was detected a few times. This chain connects TRBV5-1 to TRBJ2-2, with D perhaps matching TRBD2 (6 bases). V gave up 4 bases and J gave up 5 bases, with 9 bases separating them. The CDR3 has 13 residues. CDR1 and CDR2 from the germline V gene are SGHRS and YFSETQ. CDR3 sequence reads: CASSPEGTGELFF. CDR3 nucleotide sequence: TGCGCCAGCAGCCCGGAGGGTACCGGGGAGCTGTTTTTT.

This clonotype turned up a few times. As DNA, the CDR3 is TGTGCCAGCAGCTTTTCCAGGGGGCCGAACACTGAAGCTTTCTTT. Protein sequence: CASSFSRGPNTEAFF. The gene calls are TRBV7-2 and TRBJ1-1; 8 bases match TRBD1. Germline assignment: CDR1 SGHTA and CDR2 FQGNSA. Trimming at V came to 3 bases and at J to 1 base, leaving 4 bases not matched to a gene. The CDR3 has 15 amino acids.

The chain recombines TRBV11-3 with TRBJ2-3; D gene unclear. The V and J ends lost 5 bases and 6 bases respectively, with 12 bases between them. The germline CDR1 and CDR2 sequences are SGHNT and YENEEA. The CDR3 is 13 amino acids. The CDR3 is CASSPQVGDTQYF. In nucleotides, the CDR3 is TGTGCCAGCAGCCCCCAGGTGGGGGATACGCAGTATTTT.

This clonotype has ten or more counts. This CDR3 is CSALFRAGGTQYF. The CDR3 DNA reads as TGCAGTGCCCTCTTTCGGGCGGGGGGGACCCAGTACTTC. The V and J genes are TRBV20-1 and TRBJ2-5, with TRBD2 matching 8 bases. The CDR3 runs 13 residues. The junction had 10 bases not matched to a gene; V was cut back by 6 bases and J by 7 bases. Germline V CDR1 and CDR2: DFQATT, SNEGSKA (reference sequence).

This clonotype was seen many times. This chain uses TRBV12-3 or TRBV12-4 with TRBJ2-1; maybe TRBD1 (6 bases). The ends were cut back, 5 bases at V and 2 bases at J, with 19 bases in the middle. This CDR3 comprises 17 residues. The CDR3, as DNA: TGTGCCAGCAGTGGGGGCCGCTTAGCCTACGCCTACAATGAGCAGTTCTTC. Translating it yields CASSGGRLAYAYNEQFF.

This clonotype occurred a few times. The CDR3 sequence: CASSTPTSGGTPTDTQYF. The DNA for the CDR3 is TGTGCCAGCAGCACACCGACGAGCGGGGGGACGCCCACAGATACGCAGTATTTT. This chain joins TRBV11-2 and TRBJ2-3; 9 bases agree with TRBD2. The CDR3 sequence is 18 residues long. Trimming cost V 5 bases and J 2 bases; bases outside gene matches: 14. Germline V gene sequence: CDR1 SGHAT, CDR2 FQNNGV.

There are a few counts of this clonotype. The V call is TRBV12-3 or TRBV12-4, the J call TRBJ2-5; D is unclear. CDR3 length: 13 amino acids. The germline V and J ends were trimmed by 5 bases and 5 bases, with 12 bases remaining between them. The CDR3 DNA is TGTGCCAGCAGTCTCCCGGGTTTCGAGACCCAGTACTTC. As protein: CASSLPGFETQYF.

This clonotype was detected ten times or more. The chain uses TRBV20-1 and TRBJ1-1; no clear D. Germline-derived CDR1 and CDR2 are DFQATT and SNEGSKA (reference sequence). V was shortened by 2 bases and J by 0 bases, with 10 bases between the two germline ends. CDR3 length equals 14 residues. Here the CDR3 reads CSARRAGMNTEAFF. In nucleotides, the CDR3 is TGCAGTGCTAGACGGGCAGGTATGAACACTGAAGCTTTCTTT.

The table lists this clonotype with many counts. V is TRBV15 and J is TRBJ2-7, with D tentatively TRBD2 (5 bases). Trimming removed 2 bases at V and 4 bases at J, with 6 bases between. This CDR3 is 12 amino acids long. From germline, CDR1 is LNHNV and CDR2 YYDKDF (reference sequence). CDR3 protein: CATSRSGYEQYF. The CDR3 region has the DNA TGTGCCACCAGCAGATCGGGGTACGAGCAGTACTTC.

This clonotype has more than one count but fewer than ten. The rearrangement uses TRBV7-2 and TRBJ2-3; D is unclear. The CDR3 has 13 residues. The germline V gene encodes CDR1 SGHTA and CDR2 FQGNSA. Trimming pared 5 bases from V and 6 bases from J, leaving 12 bases between. The CDR3 region has the DNA TGTGCCAGCAGCAATGGTCTCCCCGATACGCAGTATTTT. It translates to CASSNGLPDTQYF.

This clonotype was seen repeatedly, ten times or more. The V and J genes are TRBV27 and TRBJ2-7; the match to TRBD2 covers 8 bases. J lost 9 bases, V lost 2 bases, and 15 bases had no gene match. This CDR3 has 16 amino acids. CDR1 is MNHEY, CDR2 SMNVEV, per germline (reference sequence). DNA for the CDR3: TGTGCCAGCAGTTTAGGAGCGGGGGTCCTCCTACTCGCGCAGTACGTC. Translating it yields CASSLGAGVLLLAQYV.

This clonotype has a handful of counts. V is TRBV7-3 and J is TRBJ2-2; D unclear. The germline gives CDR1 SGHTA, CDR2 FQGTGA. CDR3 length: 14 amino acids. Trimming shortened V by 0 bases and J by 5 bases, and 7 bases separated the two germline ends. The CDR3 nucleotides are TGTGCCAGCAGCTTAACTTGGGGAACCGGGGAGCTGTTTTTT. It encodes CASSLTWGTGELFF.

This clonotype was recorded at least ten times. The V and J genes are TRBV13 and TRBJ1-1, with 11 bases lining up with TRBD1. Trimming removed 4 bases from V and 8 bases from J; junction bases left unmatched: 6. The germline CDR1 and CDR2 sequences are PRHDT and FYEKMQ (reference sequence). This CDR3 is 14 amino acids long. The CDR3 protein is CASSSGTGGWEAFF. The CDR3, as DNA: TGTGCCAGCAGCTCCGGGACAGGGGGTTGGGAAGCTTTCTTT. The variable domain in full, completed from reference TRBV13 and TRBJ1-1, reads AAGVIQSPRHLIKEKRETATLKCYPIPRHDTVYWYQQGPGQDPQFLISFYEKMQSDKGSIPDRFSAQQFSDYHSELNMSSLELGDSALYFCASSSGTGGWEAFFGQGTRLTVV.